Included here is one T cell receptor beta chain sequence, with context. The sample originates from a study of blood T cell repertoires in COVID-19. Study context: T cells, B-cell-depleted T cells, or PBMCs supplied cDNA or gDNA.

Sequencing was performed with immunoSEQ multiplex PCR; in TCRdb, only in-frame clones are kept and a portion is missing. The sample lists a few hundred thousand clones; roughly 87% were seen once. The sample comprised peripheral blood. The source is a man between 18 and 35 years old with active or convalescent COVID-19.

Here the CDR3 reads CASSGTGPGYGYTF. DNA of the CDR3: TGTGCCAGCAGCGGTACAGGGCCTGGCTATGGCTACACCTTC. This rearrangement joins TRBV9 to TRBJ1-2; maybe TRBD1 (6 bases). The CDR3 is made up of 14 amino acids. Per germline, CDR1 SGDLS and CDR2 YYNGEE. Between the trimmed V and J ends, which lost 3 bases and 4 bases, there was a span of 13 bases.